The 11 T cell receptor beta chains given below trace back to one sample, sequenced in a study of T-cell reconstitution after alpha-beta-depleted transplantation in children. Unique molecular identifiers featured in how the TCRbeta library was prepared. MiXCR, run by TCRdb on the PCR reads, gives a single entry per CDR3 protein. Here the sample spans a few hundred thousand distinct CDR3 sequences, 27% being singletons. This material consisted of PBMCs, taken before TCRalphabeta/CD19-depleted stem cell transplant. Receptor source: a boy under two years old with Wiskott-Aldrich syndrome, due to receive a stem cell transplant.

In its sample, this clonotype was seen a few times. The chain uses TRBV15 and TRBJ1-4; D not resolved. The ends were cut back, 1 base at V and 7 bases at J, with 4 bases in the middle. Germline V gene lookup returns CDR1 LNHNV and CDR2 YYDKDF (reference sequence). The CDR3 length is 12 residues. CDR3 in amino acids: CATSRGPEKLFF. The CDR3 region has the DNA TGTGCCACCAGCAGAGGTCCTGAAAAACTGTTTTTT.

The chain uses TRBV7-2 and TRBJ2-3; 10 positions match TRBD2. J gave up 6 bases and V 7 bases, and 10 bases lay outside the gene matches. Looked up from germline, CDR1 is SGHTA and CDR2 is FQGNSA. This CDR3 has 15 residues. CDR3 in DNA: TGTGCCAGCACCCTCCGGAGCGGGAGGGCGGATACGCAGTATTTT. Translating it yields CASTLRSGRADTQYF.

The rearrangement uses TRBV5-1 and TRBJ1-2; tentative D call: TRBD1 (5 bases). This CDR3 comprises 15 residues. Between the trimmed V and J ends, which lost 0 bases and 3 bases, there was a span of 12 bases. The germline V gene encodes CDR1 SGHRS and CDR2 YFSETQ. CDR3: CASSLAAGIHYGYTF. The DNA for the CDR3 is TGCGCCAGCAGCTTGGCCGCAGGGATCCACTATGGCTACACCTTC.

The chain joins TRBV27 to TRBJ2-7; tentatively, D is TRBD1 (5 bases). The germline V and J ends were trimmed by 2 bases and 2 bases, with 22 bases remaining between them. The CDR3 spans 18 residues. Germline CDR1 is MNHEY and CDR2 is SMNVEV (reference sequence). DNA for the CDR3: TGTGCCAGCAGTTTACGGAGACAGTCGGACCTAGGGACCTACGAGCAGTACTTC. Its protein is CASSLRRQSDLGTYEQYF.

This clonotype was detected only a few times. J is TRBJ2-1 and V is TRBV2; 14 nucleotides agree with TRBD2. Germline V gives CDR1 SNHLY, CDR2 FYNNEI. The V segment lost 4 bases and the J segment 5 bases; nucleotides outside the gene matches: 13. This CDR3 has 19 amino acids. In nucleotides, the CDR3 is TGTGCCAGCAGTGCCTCTACCGCGAAGGGACTAGCGGGGGACAATGAGCAGTTCTTC. This codes for CASSASTAKGLAGDNEQFF.

The chain employs TRBV27 and TRBJ2-1; no firm D call. The CDR3 has 14 residues. V shed 5 bases and J shed 5 bases, with 13 bases lying between them. CDR1 and CDR2 (germline): MNHEY, SMNVEV (reference sequence). Here the CDR3 reads CASSLKLQDNEQFF. The CDR3 DNA reads as TGTGCCAGCAGTCTAAAGCTTCAGGACAATGAGCAGTTCTTC.

This clonotype was picked up a small number of times. The V gene is TRBV18, the J gene TRBJ2-1; 11 nucleotides agree with TRBD2. With V trimmed by 2 bases and J by 6 bases, 9 bases remained unmatched. The CDR3 consists of 17 residues. CDR1 and CDR2 from the germline V gene are KGHSH and LQKENI. CDR3 sequence: CASSPELAGVNGNEQFF. The CDR3 coding sequence is TGTGCCAGCTCACCAGAACTAGCGGGAGTTAATGGCAATGAGCAGTTCTTC.

The chain recombines TRBV27 with TRBJ2-5; D is unclear. This CDR3 region has 12 residues. V lost 9 bases, J lost 4 bases, and 12 bases lay in between. Germline CDR1 reads MNHEY; CDR2 reads SMNVEV (reference sequence). The CDR3 spells CASRKWGETQYF. DNA for the CDR3: TGTGCCAGTAGGAAATGGGGAGAGACCCAGTACTTC.

CDR3 sequence reads: CASSLGLAGSVGGEQFF. CDR3 coding DNA: TGCGCCAGCAGCTTGGGGCTAGCGGGATCCGTAGGCGGTGAGCAGTTCTTC. The genes are TRBV5-1 and TRBJ2-1; 9 bases fit TRBD2. Germline CDR1 SGHRS, CDR2 YFSETQ. This CDR3 is built from 17 residues. Losses at the gene ends were 0 bases for V and 9 bases for J; bases not matched to a gene: 13.

This clonotype showed up just a few times. V usage is TRBV20-1 and J usage is TRBJ2-1; 7 bases are a match to TRBD2. After removal of 3 bases from V and 3 bases from J, the junction contained 5 bases not matched to a gene. The CDR3 is 14 amino acids. CDR1 and CDR2 (germline): DFQATT, SNEGSKA (reference sequence). CDR3 DNA: TGCAGTGCTAGGGTGGGAGGGGTCTACAATGAGCAGTTCTTC. Protein: CSARVGGVYNEQFF.

The chain joins TRBV29-1 to TRBJ1-1; unclear D gene. Trimming removed 2 bases from V and 1 base from J, with 2 bases in between. The CDR3 covers 11 residues. Germline loops: CDR1 SQVTM, CDR2 ANQGSEA. CDR3 region: CSVERNTEAFF. DNA for the CDR3: TGCAGCGTTGAACGGAACACTGAAGCTTTCTTT.